This T cell receptor (beta chain) was recorded in a study of naive and memory T cell subsets. For blood and skin samples, reverse transcription used TCR alpha and beta constant primers. Ligated cDNA underwent four rounds of PCR with nested alpha and beta constant region primers and SP2. TCRdb recomputed calls from the 5' RACE reads with MiXCR, one row per CDR3 protein. The data contain roughly 26,000 distinct CDR3 sequences, around 25% of them singletons. Whole blood, about 2.5 ml, came from adult healthy volunteers. Unsorted total RNA, roughly 1 to 1000 ng, was DNase treated before reverse transcription. The clonotype was recovered from a female donor in good health.

The DNA for the CDR3 is TGTGCCAGCAGCTCGGGACGGGCCTGGAACACTGAAGCTTTCTTT. Protein: CASSSGRAWNTEAFF. The rearrangement links TRBV5-6 to TRBJ1-1; D is possibly TRBD1 (5 bases). The CDR3 is 15 amino acids. V lost 3 bases and J 1 base, leaving 13 bases between the germline ends. CDR1 SGHDT and CDR2 YYEEEE come from the germline V gene.